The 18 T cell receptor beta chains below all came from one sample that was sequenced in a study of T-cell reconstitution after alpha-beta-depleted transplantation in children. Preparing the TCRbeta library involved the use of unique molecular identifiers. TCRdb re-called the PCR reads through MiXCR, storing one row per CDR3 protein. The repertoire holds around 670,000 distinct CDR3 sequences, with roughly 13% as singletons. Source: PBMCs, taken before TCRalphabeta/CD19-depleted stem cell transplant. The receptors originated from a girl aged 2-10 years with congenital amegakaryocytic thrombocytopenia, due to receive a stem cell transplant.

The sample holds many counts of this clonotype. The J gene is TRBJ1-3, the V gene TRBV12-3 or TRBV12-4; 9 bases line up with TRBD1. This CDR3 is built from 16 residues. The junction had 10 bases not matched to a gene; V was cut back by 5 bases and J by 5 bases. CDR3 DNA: TGTGCCAGCAGTCCCCCGGGGACAGGGAGAAGAAACACCATATATTTT. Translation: CASSPPGTGRRNTIYF.

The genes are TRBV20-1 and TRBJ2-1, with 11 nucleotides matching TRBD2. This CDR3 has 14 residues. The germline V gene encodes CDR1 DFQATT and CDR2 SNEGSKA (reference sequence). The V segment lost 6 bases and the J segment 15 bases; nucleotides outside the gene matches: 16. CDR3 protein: CSASTSGNSISRFF. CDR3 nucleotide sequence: TGCAGTGCCTCGACTAGCGGGAATTCCATCTCGAGGTTCTTC.

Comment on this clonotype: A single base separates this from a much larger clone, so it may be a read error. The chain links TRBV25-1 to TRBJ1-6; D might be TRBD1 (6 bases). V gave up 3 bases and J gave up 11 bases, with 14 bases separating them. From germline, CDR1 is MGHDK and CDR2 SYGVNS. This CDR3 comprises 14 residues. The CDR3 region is CASSERGFQTPLHF. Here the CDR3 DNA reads TGTGCCAGCAGTGAGAGGGGGTTTCAGACACCCCTCCACTTT.

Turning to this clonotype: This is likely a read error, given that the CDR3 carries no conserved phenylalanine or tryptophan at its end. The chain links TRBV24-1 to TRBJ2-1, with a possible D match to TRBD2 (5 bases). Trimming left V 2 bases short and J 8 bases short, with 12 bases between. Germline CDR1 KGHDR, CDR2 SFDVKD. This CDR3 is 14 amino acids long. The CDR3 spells CATSDSLLADEQFI. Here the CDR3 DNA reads TGTGCCACCAGTGATTCCCTCCTAGCTGATGAGCAGTTCATC.

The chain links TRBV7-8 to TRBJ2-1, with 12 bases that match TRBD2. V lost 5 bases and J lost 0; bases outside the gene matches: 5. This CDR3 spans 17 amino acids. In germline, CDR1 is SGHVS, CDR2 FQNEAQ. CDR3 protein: CASSTPTSGSSYNEQFF. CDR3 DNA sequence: TGTGCCAGCAGCACACCGACTAGCGGGAGCTCCTACAATGAGCAGTTCTTC. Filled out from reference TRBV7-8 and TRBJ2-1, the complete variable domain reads GAGVSQSPRYKVAKRGQDVALRCDPISGHVSLFWYQQALGQGPEFLTYFQNEAQLDKSGLPSDRFFAERPEGSVSTLKIQRTQQEDSAVYLCASSTPTSGSSYNEQFFGPGTRLTVL.

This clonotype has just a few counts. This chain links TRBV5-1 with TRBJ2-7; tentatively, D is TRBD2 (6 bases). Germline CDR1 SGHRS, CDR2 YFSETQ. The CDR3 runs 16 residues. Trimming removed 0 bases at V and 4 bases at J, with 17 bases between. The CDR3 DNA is TGCGCCAGCAGCTTGGAAGCGCCGAGGACTAATTACGAGCAGTACTTC. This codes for CASSLEAPRTNYEQYF.

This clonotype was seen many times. The CDR3 sequence: CASSLSASGLSYEQYF. The CDR3 nucleotides are TGTGCCAGCAGTTTATCGGCTAGCGGGCTCTCCTACGAGCAGTACTTC. The chain joins TRBV27 to TRBJ2-7, with 8 bases lining up with TRBD2. CDR3 length equals 16 residues. J was trimmed by 0 bases and V by 0 bases; bases with no gene match: 4. From germline, CDR1 is MNHEY and CDR2 SMNVEV (reference sequence).

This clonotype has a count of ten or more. CDR3 nucleotide sequence: TGTGCCAGCAGTTATGGGACAGGGGACACCGGGGAGCTGTTTTTT. Its protein product is CASSYGTGDTGELFF. The V gene is TRBV12-3 or TRBV12-4, the J gene TRBJ2-2; 10 nucleotides line up with TRBD1. This CDR3 is 15 amino acids long. Trimming removed 4 bases from V and 3 bases from J; junction bases left unmatched: 2.

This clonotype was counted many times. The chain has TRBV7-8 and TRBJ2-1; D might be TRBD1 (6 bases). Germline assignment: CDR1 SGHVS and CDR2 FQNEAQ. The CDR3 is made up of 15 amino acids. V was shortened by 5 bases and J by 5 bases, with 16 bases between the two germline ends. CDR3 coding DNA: TGTGCCAGCAGCCCACAGGGTTCCCCGAACAATGAGCAGTTCTTC. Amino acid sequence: CASSPQGSPNNEQFF.

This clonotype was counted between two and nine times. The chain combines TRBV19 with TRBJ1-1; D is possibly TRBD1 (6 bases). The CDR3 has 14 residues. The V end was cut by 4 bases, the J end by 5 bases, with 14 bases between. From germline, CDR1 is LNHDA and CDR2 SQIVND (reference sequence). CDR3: CASSTNRALTEAFF. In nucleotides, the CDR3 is TGTGCCAGTAGTACAAACAGGGCCCTGACTGAAGCTTTCTTT. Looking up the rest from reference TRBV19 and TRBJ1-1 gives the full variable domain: DGGITQSPKYLFRKEGQNVTLSCEQNLNHDAMYWYRQDPGQGLRLIYYSQIVNDFQKGDIAEGYSVSREKKESFPLTVTSAQKNPTAFYLCASSTNRALTEAFFGQGTRLTVV.

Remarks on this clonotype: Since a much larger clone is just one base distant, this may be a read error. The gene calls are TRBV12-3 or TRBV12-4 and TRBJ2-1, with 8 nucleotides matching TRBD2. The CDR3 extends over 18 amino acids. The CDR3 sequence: CASSSVLADFRSYSEQFF. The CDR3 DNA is TGTGCCAGCAGTTCGGTACTAGCGGATTTCCGCTCCTACAGTGAGCAGTTCTTC.

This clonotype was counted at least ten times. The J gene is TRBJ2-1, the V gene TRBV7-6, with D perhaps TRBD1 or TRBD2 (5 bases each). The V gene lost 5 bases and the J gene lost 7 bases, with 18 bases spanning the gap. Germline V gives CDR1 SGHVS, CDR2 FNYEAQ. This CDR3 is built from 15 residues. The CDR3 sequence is CASSLPGTGANEQFF. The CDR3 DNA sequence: TGTGCCAGCAGCCTTCCCGGGACCGGGGCGAATGAGCAGTTCTTC.

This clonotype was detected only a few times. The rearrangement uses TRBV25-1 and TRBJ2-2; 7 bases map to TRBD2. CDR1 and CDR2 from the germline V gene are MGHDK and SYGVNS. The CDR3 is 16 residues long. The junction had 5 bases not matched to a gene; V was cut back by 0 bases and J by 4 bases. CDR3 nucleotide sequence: TGTGCCAGCAGTGAATACGGCGGGAGTGTCACCGGGGAGCTGTTTTTT. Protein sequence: CASSEYGGSVTGELFF.

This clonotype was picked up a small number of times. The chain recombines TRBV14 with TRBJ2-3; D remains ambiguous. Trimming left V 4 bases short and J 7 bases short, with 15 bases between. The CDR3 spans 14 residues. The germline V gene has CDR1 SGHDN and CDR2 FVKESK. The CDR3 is CASSPLVDDNTQYF. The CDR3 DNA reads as TGTGCCAGCAGCCCGCTTGTGGACGATAATACGCAGTATTTT. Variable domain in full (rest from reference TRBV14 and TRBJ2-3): EAGVTQFPSHSVIEKGQTVTLRCDPISGHDNLYWYRRVMGKEIKFLLHFVKESKQDESGMPNNRFLAERTGGTYSTLKVQPAELEDSGVYFCASSPLVDDNTQYFGPGTRLTVL.

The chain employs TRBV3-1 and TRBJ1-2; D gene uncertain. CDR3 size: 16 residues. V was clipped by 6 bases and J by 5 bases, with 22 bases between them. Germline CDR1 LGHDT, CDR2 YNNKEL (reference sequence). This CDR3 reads CASRPGPTRGRYGYTF. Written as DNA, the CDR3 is TGTGCCAGCAGACCAGGCCCAACGCGCGGACGGTATGGCTACACCTTC.

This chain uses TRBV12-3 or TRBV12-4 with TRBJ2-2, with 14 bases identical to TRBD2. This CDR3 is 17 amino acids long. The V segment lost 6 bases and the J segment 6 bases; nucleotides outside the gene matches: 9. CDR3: CASRLEGLAGASGELFF. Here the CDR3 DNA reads TGTGCCAGCAGACTAGAGGGACTAGCGGGAGCATCCGGGGAGCTGTTTTTT.

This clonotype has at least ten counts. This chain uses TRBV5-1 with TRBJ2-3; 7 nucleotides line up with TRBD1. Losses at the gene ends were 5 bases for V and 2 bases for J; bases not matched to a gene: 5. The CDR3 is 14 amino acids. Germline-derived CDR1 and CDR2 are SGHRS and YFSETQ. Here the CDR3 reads CASRSQGDTDTQYF. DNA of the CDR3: TGCGCCAGCAGGTCCCAGGGGGACACAGATACGCAGTATTTT.

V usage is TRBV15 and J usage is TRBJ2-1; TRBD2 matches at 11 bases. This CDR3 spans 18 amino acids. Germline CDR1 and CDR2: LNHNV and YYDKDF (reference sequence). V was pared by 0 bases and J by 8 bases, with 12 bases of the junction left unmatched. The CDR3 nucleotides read TGTGCCACCAGCAGAGAGGTTTTAGCGGGAGGGCCTATCGATGAGCAGTTCTTC. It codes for CATSREVLAGGPIDEQFF. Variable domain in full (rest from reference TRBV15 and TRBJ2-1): DAMVIQNPRYQVTQFGKPVTLSCSQTLNHNVMYWYQQKSSQAPKLLFHYYDKDFNNEADTPDNFQSRRPNTSFCFLDIRSPGLGDTAMYLCATSREVLAGGPIDEQFFGPGTRLTVL.